The source of this TCR beta chain is a study of CD8+CD57+ T cells in acquired aplastic anemia. About the study: Recorded DNA amounts for sorted CD4+ and CD8+ cells had an average of approximately 3 ug. Study-wide points: Overlap between patients and controls comprised roughly 28 CD8+ CDR3 sequences.

Patients chosen for sequencing had CD8+CD57+ cells that had expanded, as shown by flow cytometry. In all patients, the disease was severe acquired aplastic anemia. CDR3 and TCR beta VDJ profiling relied on a genomic DNA template. TCRdb reanalysed the reads using MiXCR and keeps one entry per CDR3 protein. The sample comprises over 250,000 distinct CDR3 sequences, roughly 61% of which are singletons, and around 1.2% rests with the top ten. This CDR3 is built from 15 residues. Trimming cost V 6 bases and J 2 bases; bases outside gene matches: 9. Germline V gives CDR1 MNHNS, CDR2 SASEGT. This clonotype has at least ten counts. Its antigen is still unknown.

The source material was sorted CD4+, CD8+, or CD8+CD57+ T cells (not recorded which) from PBMCs. The TCR sequence derives from a human donor with aplastic anemia. J is TRBJ2-7 and V is TRBV6-1; 8 nucleotides agree with TRBD1. The CDR3 here is CASRGNRGVAYEQYF. The DNA of the CDR3 is TGTGCCAGCAGGGGTAACAGGGGGGTGGCCTACGAGCAGTACTTC.